This record covers a single TCR beta chain. Its recognized antigen is unknown. The record has no base qualities; no much larger clone is one base away. For the CD8 naive samples, CD45RO-negative cells were positively selected for CCR7, yielding a CD45RA+CCR7+ population from which TemRA cells were excluded. The donors were healthy, HIV-negative adults with no recently reported acute infections or vaccinations. Every donor was a Caucasian adult living in Nashville, Tennessee, USA. Blood was obtained by leukapheresis, after which PBMCs were separated by Ficoll-Histopaque density gradient centrifugation and cryopreserved in liquid nitrogen vapor phase. Analytical flow cytometry was used to check the purity and quantity of each magnetically sorted T cell population. Genomic DNA was isolated from every sorted fraction and measured by UV absorbance on a Nanodrop 2000c. CDR1 MNHNS and CDR2 SASEGT are derived from the germline V gene. CDR3 length: 13 amino acids, cysteine to phenylalanine. The DNA shown is the 39-base CDR3, in frame from base 1. The junction shows trimming of 8 bases on V and 4 bases on J, plus 14 bases between the germline ends.

Using the deep immunoSEQ assay, TCR CDR3 regions were amplified from genomic DNA by multiplex PCR. Genomic DNA extracted from each cell subset was distributed evenly over all wells of several immunoSEQ 96-well plates, and each plate served as one replicate. For sorted subsets, approximately 0.2 ug of genomic DNA, equivalent to 30,000 or so T cell genomes, went into each replicate PCR. Purified libraries were quantified with a Qubit 3.0 fluorometer, sized on a Bioanalyzer 2100, and re-quantified with the KAPA Library Quantification kit. A separate single-read 150-cycle Illumina NextSeq 550 flow cell was used to sequence each immunoSEQ 96-well plate. The original methods were these. The immunoSEQ output contained only junctional sequences without quality scores, so filtering could not match that applied to full-length reads. To assign V/J genes and CDR3, sequences were annotated against IMGT germline references using PyIR, a Python wrapper for IgBLAST v1.9. Reads were removed for weak V/J assignments (E-value above 1e-6), missing CDR3, stop codons, out-of-frame junctions, or ambiguous translated residues. V3J clonotypes were defined by identical inferred V gene, J gene, and CDR3 amino acid sequence. The percentage overlap between two repertoires was calculated by dividing the number of shared unique clonotypes by the size of the smaller repertoire. Richness of each repertoire was evaluated using RTK rarefaction, the Chao1 estimator, and Recon v2.1 estimates of unobserved clonotypes. OLGA was used to compute generation probabilities for all TCRbeta clonotypes that the gDNA method yielded from four donors. TCRdb carries this immuneACCESS record with in-frame sequences only. Its versions omit some clonotypes, under half of them owing to an unresolved V gene in the studies checked, with the rest unexplained. V, J and clone size are those of that table, while D and trimming were read from the DNA. In this sample the table shows some 2,100,000 clones, about 92% of which occur a single time. Jointly, the top ten make up more than 1.5% of the sample.

These data come from a study of shared clonotypes between healthy human individuals (dated by TCRdb to 2019 to 2021). General notes on the study: The cohort comprised a couple of women and a few men aged 18 to 49 years. Per donor, three plates each were used for CD4 naive and CD4 memory, two for CD8 naive, and one for CD8 memory. Blood TCR repertoires of a handful of healthy adults were deeply sequenced to estimate repertoire size and the extent of clonotype sharing between individuals. Libraries were prepared and TCR repertoires were sequenced by different laboratories using diverse techniques, in order to increase sequencing depth and limit assay-specific biases. Leukapheresis yielded between about 0.9 and 8.9 billion PBMCs per donor.

Broader findings and caveats from the paper: Estimated clonotype richness was generally larger for naive than for memory subsets. Across a handful of donors, about 5.2% of naive CD4, 3.5% of naive CD8, 2.3% of memory CD4, and 0.4% of memory CD8 clonotypes were shared. Because the study included only a small number of donors, the genetic and exposure-history diversity represented was limited. Based on pairwise subsampling, the degree of clonotype sharing among donors was expected to be affected by sequencing depth. Clonotypes shared by all four sorted-subset donors showed higher generation probabilities than non-shared clonotypes. Even with the large sequencing depth, rarefaction of the sorted-subset datasets indicated that sequencing was incomplete. Only blood was sampled, and tissue TCR repertoires likely differ from those in blood.

Material: naive CD8+ T cells from PBMCs. Sample cell subset or site, as interpreted from the label and publication: CD45RA+CCR7+. The TCR comes from a man younger than 35 in good health. Some clones in this sample may be carry-over from other donors' samples. This sequence uses TRBV6-1 and TRBJ1-1, with the identity of the D gene unclear. The base sequence is TGTGCCAGCGCACAAACCCGGGTCACTGAAGCTTTCTTT. It specifies CASAQTRVTEAFF.